The present TCR beta chain was sequenced within a study of blood T cell repertoires in COVID-19. About the research overall: The origin of the acute and convalescent COVID-19 samples was the United States, Italy and Spain.

Here immunoSEQ multiplex PCR was the method, and the copy in TCRdb shows in-frame clones only, minus some. The sample has just under 350,000 clones; approximately 87% are singletons. V lost 0 bases, J lost 2 bases, and 6 bases stayed unmatched. The germline V gene encodes CDR1 SGHDN and CDR2 FVKESK. This CDR3 is 17 amino acids long. This clone was detected a few times. The TCR was taken from a woman in her 50s with COVID-19, enrolled during active disease. Sample: peripheral blood. This chain uses TRBV14 with TRBJ1-3; 8 bases agree with TRBD1. The CDR3 nucleotides read TGTGCCAGCAGCCAAGAAGGTTGGACAGGGCCTGGAAACACCATATATTTT. It codes for CASSQEGWTGPGNTIYF.